This TCR beta chain comes out of a study of shared clonotypes between healthy human individuals. As regards this clone: Its antigen is unknown.

Findings of the study overall: Against clonotypes common to all four donors, non-shared ones had lower generation probabilities. The rarefaction results pointed to incomplete sorted-subset sequencing despite large depth.

From germline, CDR1 is GTSNPN and CDR2 SVGIG (reference sequence). The CDR3 runs 15 residues. Trimming removed 3 bases at V and 0 bases at J, with 12 bases between. Assay execution proceeded at the deep level. Authors' analysis steps: Sequence data from immunoSEQ were junction-only and lacked quality scores; consequently, filtering differed. Generated by immunoSEQ multiplex PCR, the TCRdb table keeps only in-frame clones and is missing some. Clonal size and the V and J genes are those of that table, whereas D and trimming came from the DNA. The table lists roughly 1,000,000 clones, 70% to 80% of them singletons.

V is TRBV30 and J is TRBJ1-3; no clear D gene. This TCR derives from a young man in good health. Some clones in this sample may be carry-over from other donors' samples. Sequenced material: memory CD4+ T cells from PBMCs. As to subset: CD45RA-negative fraction. The CDR3 sequence: CAWSPGGYSGNTIYF. CDR3 DNA: TGTGCCTGGAGCCCGGGAGGGTACTCTGGAAACACCATATATTTT.